What follows are 27 T cell receptor beta chains derived from one specimen sequenced in a study of cytomegalovirus exposure and HLA in healthy donors. Use of 60 Vbeta and 13 Jbeta primers characterized the PCR. Only in-frame clones appear in the TCRdb table, and some are missing; sequencing was by immunoSEQ multiplex PCR. This sample has over 100,000 clones, with almost 80% found just once. The sequenced sample consisted of PBMCs. Source of these receptors: a female donor in good health and CMV-seronegative.

This clone was seen just once. This chain connects TRBV30 to TRBJ1-1, with a possible D match to TRBD1 (5 bases). Germline CDR1 and CDR2: GTSNPN and SVGIG (reference sequence). The V and J ends lost 3 bases and 2 bases respectively, with 10 bases between them. The CDR3 consists of 13 residues. CDR3 loop: CAWRAGPNTEAFF. In DNA, the CDR3 is TGTGCCTGGAGAGCAGGGCCTAACACTGAAGCTTTCTTT.

This clone was detected once. The V gene is TRBV7-3, the J gene TRBJ1-4, with D perhaps TRBD1 (6 bases). The germline V gene has CDR1 SGHTA and CDR2 FQGTGA. This CDR3 spans 14 amino acids. V was clipped by 5 bases and J by 9 bases, with 16 bases between them. CDR3 nucleotide sequence: TGTGCCAGCAGCCTGGACAGCGGGAATAAAAAACTGTTTTTT. Encoded protein: CASSLDSGNKKLFF.

This chain uses TRBV15 with TRBJ1-1, with a possible D match to TRBD1 (5 bases). V gave up 4 bases and J gave up 0 bases, with 15 bases separating them. This CDR3 is 16 amino acids long. Germline V gene sequence: CDR1 LNHNV, CDR2 YYDKDF (reference sequence). CDR3 region: CATSIYRGGMNTEAFF. The CDR3 bases are TGTGCCACCAGCATATATCGGGGGGGGATGAACACTGAAGCTTTCTTT.

This chain connects TRBV29-1 to TRBJ2-7, with TRBD1 as a possible D gene (6 bases). The V gene's germline CDR1 is SQVTM and CDR2 ANQGSEA. The germline V and J ends were trimmed by 1 base and 2 bases, with 15 bases remaining between them. The CDR3 totals 15 residues. This CDR3 is CSVEGGQRAAYEQYF. In DNA form, the CDR3 reads TGCAGCGTTGAAGGGGGGCAGAGGGCAGCCTACGAGCAGTACTTC.

This clone was recorded a few times. The CDR3 coding sequence is TGTGCCAGCAGTTACGGGATAGAATTTAGTAGCGAGCAGTACTTC. It is translated as CASSYGIEFSSEQYF. The gene calls are TRBV6-6 and TRBJ2-5; D is unresolved. With the DNA end fitting TRBJ2-7 better, the J assignment may be wrong. This CDR3 region has 15 residues. Germline V gives CDR1 MNHNY, CDR2 SVGAGI (reference sequence).

The V and J genes are TRBV19 and TRBJ1-5, with 8 positions matching TRBD1. Per germline, CDR1 LNHDA and CDR2 SQIVND (reference sequence). V shed 6 bases, J shed 1 base, and the junction held 5 bases outside the gene matches. The CDR3 runs to 15 residues. CDR3 in DNA: TGTGCCAGTAGACAGACAGGGGTGAGCAATCAGCCCCAGCATTTT. Translating gives CASRQTGVSNQPQHF.

J is TRBJ2-1 and V is TRBV18, with D possibly being TRBD2 (5 bases). The CDR3 has 16 residues. The germline CDR1 and CDR2 sequences are KGHSH and LQKENI. The ends were cut back, 6 bases at V and 8 bases at J, with 23 bases in the middle. DNA for the CDR3: TGTGCCAGCTCCTTTTCCGGACTCTTCGAGGCCCATGAGCAGTTCTTC. This sequence encodes CASSFSGLFEAHEQFF.

This sequence joins TRBV19 and TRBJ1-2, with TRBD1 matching over 9 bases. The germline gives CDR1 LNHDA, CDR2 SQIVND (reference sequence). J was trimmed by 1 base and V by 3 bases; bases with no gene match: 6. There are 16 residues in the CDR3. The CDR3 DNA is TGTGCCAGTAGTATGAGACAGGGGGAGTATAACTATGGCTACACCTTC. Translating it yields CASSMRQGEYNYGYTF. Combining the CDR3 with reference TRBV19 and TRBJ1-2 gives the whole variable domain DGGITQSPKYLFRKEGQNVTLSCEQNLNHDAMYWYRQDPGQGLRLIYYSQIVNDFQKGDIAEGYSVSREKKESFPLTVTSAQKNPTAFYLCASSMRQGEYNYGYTFGSGTRLTVV.

The chain couples TRBV15 to TRBJ1-2; the D is unclear. V was shortened by 6 bases and J by 4 bases, with 15 bases between the two germline ends. The CDR3 is 14 residues long. Germline assignment: CDR1 LNHNV and CDR2 YYDKDF (reference sequence). For the CDR3, the DNA is TGTGCCACCAGTTATAGAGAGCGAGGCTATGGCTACACCTTC. Its protein is CATSYRERGYGYTF.

J is TRBJ1-2 and V is TRBV28, with D possibly matching TRBD1 (6 bases). Trimming left V 7 bases short and J 3 bases short, with 12 bases between. Germline V gene lookup returns CDR1 MDHEN and CDR2 SYDVKM. This CDR3 is built from 13 residues. The CDR3 region has the DNA TGTGCCAGCACCTACAGGGTGGACTATGGCTACACCTTC. Its protein product is CASTYRVDYGYTF.

This clone was observed a handful of times. The CDR3 sequence: CASSPQLAGGYNEQFF. The CDR3 region has the DNA TGTGCCAGCAGTCCCCAACTAGCGGGAGGCTACAATGAGCAGTTCTTC. The chain recombines TRBV6-4 with TRBJ2-1; 12 bases line up with TRBD2. This CDR3 has 16 residues. V lost 5 bases, J lost 3 bases, and 5 bases stayed unmatched. CDR1 and CDR2 (germline): MRHNA, SNTAGT.

The V call is TRBV7-2, the J call TRBJ2-3, with 16 bases lining up with TRBD2. Germline V lookup: CDR1 SGHTA, CDR2 FQGNSA. There are 18 residues in the CDR3. Trimming cost V 6 bases and J 4 bases; bases outside gene matches: 10. The CDR3, as DNA: TGTGCCAGCAGTCGCCCCGGGACTAGCGGGAGGGGGTCAGATACGCAGTATTTT. Translation gives CASSRPGTSGRGSDTQYF. The full variable domain, with the rest looked up from reference TRBV7-2 and TRBJ2-3, is GAGVSQSPSNKVTEKGKDVELRCDPISGHTALYWYRQSLGQGLEFLIYFQGNSAPDKSGLPSDRFSAERTGGSVSTLTIQRTQQEDSAVYLCASSRPGTSGRGSDTQYFGPGTRLTVL.

Only one count was recorded for this clone. The V and J genes are TRBV4-1 and TRBJ1-1, with 9 bases that match TRBD1. Germline trimming cut 4 bases from V and 5 bases from J; bases unmatched to any gene: 8. The germline V gene has CDR1 MGHRA and CDR2 YSYEKL. The CDR3 runs to 15 residues. CDR3 amino acids: CASSRPGTGRTEAFF. Written as DNA, the CDR3 is TGCGCCAGCAGCCGCCCCGGGACAGGGAGGACTGAAGCTTTCTTT.

The chain links TRBV6-1 to TRBJ1-5; tentative D call: TRBD1 (5 bases). CDR1 is MNHNS, CDR2 SASEGT, per germline. The CDR3 runs to 13 residues. Between the trimmed V and J ends, which lost 5 bases and 4 bases, there was a span of 9 bases. The CDR3 region has the DNA TGTGCCAGCAGTACTCCAGGGAATCAGCCCCAGCATTTT. This sequence encodes CASSTPGNQPQHF.

J is TRBJ1-2 and V is TRBV28, with D possibly matching TRBD1 (6 bases). Germline CDR1 reads MDHEN; CDR2 reads SYDVKM. The CDR3 sequence is 13 residues long. Trimming left V 5 bases short and J 7 bases short, with 14 bases between. The CDR3 sequence: CASSPPDRTGYTF. CDR3 nucleotides: TGTGCCAGCAGTCCCCCCGACAGGACTGGCTACACCTTC.

This clone occurred once. The chain couples TRBV5-1 to TRBJ2-3; D may be TRBD2 (6 bases). CDR1 and CDR2 (germline): SGHRS, YFSETQ. V was cut by 2 bases and J by 4 bases, with 17 bases left in between. This CDR3 is built from 16 residues. The CDR3 is CASSFASGALSDTQYF. The CDR3 nucleotides are TGCGCCAGCAGCTTCGCGTCGGGAGCTTTATCAGATACGCAGTATTTT.

Only one count was recorded for this clone. This chain links TRBV7-9 with TRBJ2-3, with TRBD2 matching 12 bases. Trimming cost V 5 bases and J 3 bases; bases outside gene matches: 3. Germline loops: CDR1 SEHNR, CDR2 FQNEAQ (reference sequence). CDR3 length equals 15 residues. This chain's CDR3 is CASSGLAGRTDTQYF. The CDR3 DNA reads as TGTGCCAGCAGCGGACTAGCGGGAAGGACAGATACGCAGTATTTT.

The chain couples TRBV4-3 to TRBJ2-7; D gene unclear. Germline V lookup: CDR1 LGHNA, CDR2 YSLEER. This CDR3 spans 13 amino acids. V lost 0 bases and J 3 bases, leaving 6 bases between the germline ends. The CDR3 DNA follows: TGCGCCAGCAGCCAAGATCGGAGCTACGAGCAGTACTTC. It encodes CASSQDRSYEQYF.

The V gene is TRBV7-7, the J gene TRBJ2-1; 9 bases agree with TRBD2. The CDR3 runs to 17 residues. Germline V CDR1 and CDR2: SSHAT, FNYEAQ (reference sequence). V lost 4 bases and J lost 6; bases outside the gene matches: 13. This CDR3 is CASSSYQAGGLSNEQFF. The CDR3, as DNA: TGTGCCAGCAGCTCTTACCAAGCGGGAGGTTTAAGCAATGAGCAGTTCTTC.

This chain connects TRBV7-2 to TRBJ1-5; perhaps TRBD1 as D (6 bases). The CDR3 has 14 residues. CDR1 and CDR2 from the germline V gene are SGHTA and FQGNSA. Trimming removed 5 bases at V and 7 bases at J, with 15 bases between. CDR3 loop: CASSDTGHPQPQHF. In nucleotides, the CDR3 is TGTGCCAGCAGCGACACGGGACATCCGCAGCCCCAGCATTTT.

V is TRBV28 and J is TRBJ1-2; perhaps TRBD1 as D (5 bases). Trimming pared 8 bases from V and 7 bases from J, leaving 17 bases between. The CDR3 length is 13 residues. Germline-derived CDR1 and CDR2 are MDHEN and SYDVKM. CDR3 bases: TGTGCCAGCTTTTGGGGAGGGGAAAGTGGCTACACCTTC. Protein sequence: CASFWGGESGYTF.

The CDR3 reads CASSPELRSYEQYF. CDR3 sequence (DNA): TGTGCCAGCTCACCAGAGCTGCGCTCCTACGAGCAGTACTTC. The genes are TRBV18 and TRBJ2-7, with D uncertain. The CDR3 consists of 14 residues. Trimming took off 2 bases at V and 0 bases at J, with 8 bases between the two ends. Looked up from germline, CDR1 is KGHSH and CDR2 is LQKENI.

V and J are TRBV2 and TRBJ2-3; D ambiguous. The CDR3 runs to 13 residues. V lost 7 bases and J lost 4, with 12 bases in between. Germline lookup yields CDR1 SNHLY and CDR2 FYNNEI. CDR3 sequence (DNA): TGTGCCAGCAACCCCCACGCGGCAGATACGCAGTATTTT. Protein: CASNPHAADTQYF.

The rearrangement joins TRBV5-1 to TRBJ1-4; 8 bases agree with TRBD1. The CDR3 length is 17 residues. V lost 0 bases and J lost 0; bases outside the gene matches: 4. Germline V gene sequence: CDR1 SGHRS, CDR2 YFSETQ. DNA of the CDR3: TGCGCCAGCAGCTTGGCTTCGACAGGGGCAACTAATGAAAAACTGTTTTTT. Encoded protein: CASSLASTGATNEKLFF.

The chain couples TRBV27 to TRBJ2-7; 15 nucleotides line up with TRBD2. CDR1 MNHEY and CDR2 SMNVEV come from the germline V gene (reference sequence). This CDR3 comprises 16 residues. The trim removed 6 bases at V and 3 bases at J, leaving 6 bases unmatched. The CDR3 reads CASRLGLAGGFYEQYF. The CDR3 DNA reads TGTGCCAGCAGATTGGGACTAGCGGGAGGATTCTACGAGCAGTACTTC.

V gene TRBV13 combines with J gene TRBJ2-1; 9 nucleotides match TRBD1. Germline CDR1 and CDR2: PRHDT and FYEKMQ (reference sequence). CDR3 length equals 16 residues. The J segment lost 2 bases and the V segment lost 5 bases, leaving 7 bases of the junction unmatched. The CDR3 protein is CASSRSRDRAYNEQFF. In DNA, the CDR3 is TGTGCCAGCAGCAGAAGCCGGGACAGGGCCTACAATGAGCAGTTCTTC.

This chain joins TRBV11-2 and TRBJ2-5, with 11 bases that match TRBD1. Per the germline V gene, CDR1 is SGHAT and CDR2 is FQNNGV. The CDR3 is made up of 15 amino acids. Trimming at V came to 5 bases and at J to 3 bases, leaving 5 bases not matched to a gene. CDR3 bases: TGTGCCAGCAGCCCAGGGACAGGGGGTGAAGAGACCCAGTACTTC. This sequence encodes CASSPGTGGEETQYF.